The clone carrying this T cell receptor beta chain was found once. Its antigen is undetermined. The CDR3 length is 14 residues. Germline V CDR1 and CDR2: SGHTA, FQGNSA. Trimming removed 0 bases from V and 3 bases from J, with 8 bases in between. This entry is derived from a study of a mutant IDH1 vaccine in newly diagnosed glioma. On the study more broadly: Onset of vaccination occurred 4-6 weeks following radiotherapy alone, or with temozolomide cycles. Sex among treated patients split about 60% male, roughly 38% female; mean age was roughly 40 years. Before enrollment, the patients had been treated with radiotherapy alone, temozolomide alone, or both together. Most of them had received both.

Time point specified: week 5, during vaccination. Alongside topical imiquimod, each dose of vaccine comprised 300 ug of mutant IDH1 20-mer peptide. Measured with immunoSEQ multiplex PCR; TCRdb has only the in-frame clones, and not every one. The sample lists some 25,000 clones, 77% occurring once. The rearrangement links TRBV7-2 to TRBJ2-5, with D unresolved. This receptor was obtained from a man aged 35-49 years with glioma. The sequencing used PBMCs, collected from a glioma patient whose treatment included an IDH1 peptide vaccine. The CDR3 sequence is CASSLAHQKETQYF. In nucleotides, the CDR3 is TGTGCCAGCAGCTTAGCCCACCAGAAAGAGACCCAGTACTTC. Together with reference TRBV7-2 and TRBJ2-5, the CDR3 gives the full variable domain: GAGVSQSPSNKVTEKGKDVELRCDPISGHTALYWYRQSLGQGLEFLIYFQGNSAPDKSGLPSDRFSAERTGGSVSTLTIQRTQQEDSAVYLCASSLAHQKETQYFGPGTRLLVL.